Each of the 32 T cell receptor beta chains below was sequenced from the same sample in a study of shared clonotypes between healthy human individuals. Some clones are missing from TCRdb's copy, which holds only in-frame ones; the method was immunoSEQ multiplex PCR. Among nearly 2 million clones listed, over 85% were seen once. Positive CCR7 selection of CD45RO-negative cells yielded the naive CD8 cells, and terminally differentiated effector memory CD45RA+ cells were excluded. Sequenced input: naive CD8+ T cells sorted from blood. The receptors originated from a man aged 18 to 30 in good health.

This chain uses TRBV7-2 with TRBJ2-7; 11 nucleotides agree with TRBD2. The germline CDR1 and CDR2 sequences are SGHTA and FQGNSA. There are 13 residues in the CDR3. J was trimmed by 5 bases and V by 7 bases; bases with no gene match: 4. The CDR3 DNA follows: TGTGCCAGCACGACTAGCGGGAACGACGAGCAGTACTTC. This gives the protein CASTTSGNDEQYF.

The V and J genes are TRBV28 and TRBJ1-4; the D gene is possibly TRBD1 (6 bases). Trimming removed 3 bases at V and 1 base at J, with 9 bases between. This CDR3 has 15 amino acids. Germline lookup yields CDR1 MDHEN and CDR2 SYDVKM. In DNA form, the CDR3 reads TGTGCCAGCAGTTTCGGAGGGGGAACTAATGAAAAACTGTTTTTT. It yields the protein CASSFGGGTNEKLFF.

V usage is TRBV20-1 and J usage is TRBJ1-2; 8 nucleotides line up with TRBD1. V was clipped by 6 bases and J by 8 bases; unmatched bases: 5. Germline-derived CDR1 and CDR2 are DFQATT and SNEGSKA (reference sequence). This CDR3 is built from 11 residues. The CDR3 nucleotides are TGCAGTGCGACAGGGGATTTCGGCTACACCTTC. Translated: CSATGDFGYTF.

A remark on this clone: This specimen includes other DNA sequences encoding the same CDR3. The chain recombines TRBV7-6 with TRBJ2-7; D gene uncertain. CDR1 is SGHVS and CDR2 is FNYEAQ in the germline V gene. The V gene lost 1 base and the J gene lost 3 bases, with 7 bases spanning the gap. This CDR3 contains 13 residues. This chain's CDR3 is CASSLGGGYEQYF. DNA of the CDR3: TGTGCCAGCAGCTTAGGAGGCGGCTACGAGCAGTACTTC.

This chain connects TRBV2 to TRBJ1-4; TRBD1 might be the D (5 bases). The CDR3 totals 15 residues. Trimming pared 2 bases from V and 5 bases from J, leaving 12 bases between. Germline CDR1 and CDR2: SNHLY and FYNNEI. The CDR3 DNA reads as TGTGCCAGCAGTGAAAGAGGGGAGGAGAATGAAAAACTGTTTTTT. It codes for CASSERGEENEKLFF. The variable domain in full, with the rest retrieved from reference TRBV2 and TRBJ1-4, is EPEVTQTPSHQVTQMGQEVILRCVPISNHLYFYWYRQILGQKVEFLVSFYNNEISEKSEIFDDQFSVERPDGSNFTLKIRSTKLEDSAMYFCASSERGEENEKLFFGSGTQLSVL.

The chain is built from TRBV13 and TRBJ1-2; D gene uncertain. Deletions cut 2 bases from V and 5 bases from J, with 12 bases between. In germline, CDR1 is PRHDT, CDR2 FYEKMQ (reference sequence). The CDR3 covers 14 residues. CDR3 region: CASSLNLEPYGYTF. CDR3 coding DNA: TGTGCCAGCAGCTTAAACCTTGAACCTTATGGCTACACCTTC.

The rearrangement joins TRBV29-1 to TRBJ2-7, with D uncertain. CDR1 SQVTM and CDR2 ANQGSEA come from the germline V gene. V was cut by 3 bases and J by 3 bases, with 12 bases left in between. The CDR3 contains 13 residues. CDR3 residues: CSVEGRNGYEQYF. Here the CDR3 DNA reads TGCAGCGTTGAGGGCAGAAACGGCTACGAGCAGTACTTC.

This chain connects TRBV5-4 to TRBJ2-7; 12 bases match TRBD2. There are 16 residues in the CDR3. J lost 7 bases, V lost 0 bases, and 8 bases had no gene match. In germline, CDR1 is SGHNT, CDR2 YYREEE (reference sequence). The CDR3, as DNA: TGTGCCAGCAGCTTGGGACCCCTAGCGGGGGGGCTTGAGCAGTACTTC. This encodes CASSLGPLAGGLEQYF.

CDR3 sequence: CASTGTSGITGVTGELFF. CDR3 DNA: TGCGCCAGCACTGGGACTAGCGGGATCACCGGGGTAACCGGGGAGCTGTTTTTT. The rearrangement uses TRBV10-1 and TRBJ2-2; TRBD2 agrees at 13 bases. Trimming took 7 bases from V and 5 from J; bases not matched to a gene: 13. The CDR3 is 18 residues long. CDR1 WNHNN and CDR2 SYGVQD come from the germline V gene (reference sequence).

This sequence joins TRBV15 and TRBJ2-5; a possible D gene is TRBD1 (5 bases). The germline V and J ends were trimmed by 3 bases and 0 bases, with 5 bases remaining between them. Germline assignment: CDR1 LNHNV and CDR2 YYDKDF (reference sequence). This CDR3 is built from 13 residues. The CDR3: CATSRTDQETQYF. The CDR3 bases are TGTGCCACCAGCAGGACAGACCAAGAGACCCAGTACTTC.

V and J are TRBV9 and TRBJ2-3, with a possible D match to TRBD2 (5 bases). Trimming shortened V by 4 bases and J by 3 bases, and 15 bases separated the two germline ends. Germline CDR1 reads SGDLS; CDR2 reads YYNGEE. This CDR3 comprises 15 residues. The CDR3 sequence: CASSSSGWVTDTQYF. CDR3 DNA sequence: TGTGCCAGCAGCTCAAGCGGCTGGGTAACAGATACGCAGTATTTT. The complete variable domain, with remaining parts taken from reference TRBV9 and TRBJ2-3, reads DSGVTQTPKHLITATGQRVTLRCSPRSGDLSVYWYQQSLDQGLQFLIQYYNGEERAKGNILERFSAQQFPDLHSELNLSSLELGDSALYFCASSSSGWVTDTQYFGPGTRLTVL.

The rearrangement uses TRBV7-3 and TRBJ2-1; D uncertain. V lost 2 bases, J lost 5 bases, and 7 bases lay in between. Germline loops: CDR1 SGHTA, CDR2 FQGTGA. The CDR3 sequence is 13 residues long. The CDR3 DNA sequence: TGTGCCAGCAGCTTAGGTCTACACAATGAGCAGTTCTTC. This translates into CASSLGLHNEQFF.

This sequence joins TRBV9 and TRBJ2-1; no reliable D call. V lost 0 bases and J lost 8, with 12 bases in between. CDR1 is SGDLS and CDR2 is YYNGEE in the germline V gene. The CDR3 contains 14 residues. CDR3: CASSVVPSGDEQFF. As DNA, the CDR3 is TGTGCCAGCAGCGTAGTGCCCTCGGGCGATGAGCAGTTCTTC.

This chain links TRBV10-3 with TRBJ1-4; no clear D. Germline V CDR1 and CDR2: ENHRY, SYGVKD. The CDR3 runs to 16 residues. Between the trimmed V and J ends, which lost 3 bases and 4 bases, there was a span of 15 bases. CDR3 bases: TGTGCCATCAGTGAAGGAGTCCAGACTGTTAATGAAAAACTGTTTTTT. Translated, it gives CAISEGVQTVNEKLFF.

This sequence joins TRBV5-4 and TRBJ2-5; D gene uncertain. Germline V gives CDR1 SGHNT, CDR2 YYREEE (reference sequence). The V end was cut by 2 bases, the J end by 2 bases, with 10 bases between. CDR3 size: 14 residues. The CDR3 loop is CASSFATGQETQYF. The CDR3 DNA sequence: TGTGCCAGCAGCTTTGCCACGGGTCAAGAGACCCAGTACTTC.

This chain links TRBV6-5 with TRBJ1-6; D remains unclear. Germline V gene lookup returns CDR1 MNHEY and CDR2 SVGAGI. There are 13 residues in the CDR3. V dropped 2 bases and J dropped 12 bases, with 11 bases sitting between them. The chain's CDR3 is CASSYPTLGPLHF. CDR3 in DNA: TGTGCCAGCAGTTACCCAACCCTTGGACCCCTCCACTTT.

A word on this clone: This sample includes further DNA sequences coding for the same CDR3. V gene TRBV5-6 combines with J gene TRBJ2-7, with 10 nucleotides matching TRBD2. Germline CDR1 and CDR2: SGHDT and YYEEEE. The CDR3 is 14 residues long. V shed 3 bases and J 0 bases; nucleotides not matched to a gene: 0. CDR3 in DNA: TGTGCCAGCAGCTCTAGCGGGAGCTCCTACGAGCAGTACTTC. Encoded protein: CASSSSGSSYEQYF.

The chain employs TRBV7-9 and TRBJ1-2; tentative D call: TRBD1 (6 bases). Germline V gene lookup returns CDR1 SEHNR and CDR2 FQNEAQ (reference sequence). V dropped 0 bases and J dropped 4 bases, with 15 bases sitting between them. The CDR3 spans 16 residues. CDR3 bases: TGTGCCAGCAGCTTAGCGGGATCAGAGGGGGGCTATGGCTACACCTTC. This translates into CASSLAGSEGGYGYTF.

The chain has TRBV6-5 and TRBJ2-7; D remains unclear. With 0 bases removed from V and 6 bases from J, the gap between germline ends came to 9 bases. The CDR3 length is 13 residues. Germline lookup yields CDR1 MNHEY and CDR2 SVGAGI. In DNA, the CDR3 is TGTGCCAGCAGTTACTCGGACGGTGGCGAGCAGTACTTC. This gives the protein CASSYSDGGEQYF.

The chain uses TRBV2 and TRBJ2-5, with TRBD1 matching over 9 bases. V dropped 3 bases and J dropped 5; count of bases not matched to a gene: 7. The CDR3 loop spans 15 amino acids. Germline V gives CDR1 SNHLY, CDR2 FYNNEI. In DNA form, the CDR3 reads TGTGCCAGCAGTGACCGACAGGGGGTTGGGGAGACCCAGTACTTC. Residues: CASSDRQGVGETQYF. Using reference TRBV2 and TRBJ2-5 for the parts outside the CDR3, the full variable domain is EPEVTQTPSHQVTQMGQEVILRCVPISNHLYFYWYRQILGQKVEFLVSFYNNEISEKSEIFDDQFSVERPDGSNFTLKIRSTKLEDSAMYFCASSDRQGVGETQYFGPGTRLLVL.

The chain recombines TRBV5-4 with TRBJ2-7; D might be TRBD1 (5 bases). Germline CDR1 SGHNT, CDR2 YYREEE (reference sequence). Deletions cut 2 bases from V and 4 bases from J, with 10 bases between. The CDR3 runs to 13 residues. The CDR3 DNA reads TGTGCCAGCAGCTTCTGGGGCGGTTACGAGCAGTACTTC. Protein product: CASSFWGGYEQYF.

As to this clone: The same CDR3 is also encoded by other DNA sequences in this sample. The rearrangement joins TRBV10-2 to TRBJ2-7; the D gene is possibly TRBD2 (5 bases). The CDR3 extends over 11 amino acids. The germline V and J ends were trimmed by 9 bases and 2 bases, with 8 bases remaining between them. CDR1 is WSHSY and CDR2 is SAAADI in the germline V gene. The CDR3 loop reads CASSETYEQYF. CDR3 in DNA: TGCGCCAGTAGCGAGACCTACGAGCAGTACTTC.

The chain recombines TRBV7-9 with TRBJ1-4, with D perhaps matching TRBD1 (6 bases). CDR1 is SEHNR and CDR2 is FQNEAQ in the germline V gene (reference sequence). Between the trimmed V and J ends, which lost 3 bases and 7 bases, there was a span of 12 bases. The CDR3 loop spans 14 amino acids. CDR3 region: CASSFQQGFEKLFF. In DNA, the CDR3 is TGTGCCAGCAGCTTCCAACAGGGTTTTGAAAAACTGTTTTTT.

This clone has just one count. The chain employs TRBV19 and TRBJ1-1; possibly TRBD1 for D (6 bases). CDR1 and CDR2 (germline): LNHDA, SQIVND (reference sequence). The CDR3 is 12 amino acids. The V end lost 3 bases, the J end lost 8 bases, and 10 bases lay between the germline ends. CDR3 in DNA: TGTGCCAGTAGTATCTGGCAGGGGGAAGCTTTCTTT. It encodes CASSIWQGEAFF.

This chain connects TRBV7-9 to TRBJ1-2; D is perhaps TRBD1 (5 bases). This CDR3 has 14 residues. The germline V and J ends were trimmed by 6 bases and 0 bases, with 11 bases remaining between them. Looked up from germline, CDR1 is SEHNR and CDR2 is FQNEAQ (reference sequence). The CDR3 nucleotides are TGTGCCAGCAGACCGGGACTCCCTAACTATGGCTACACCTTC. As protein: CASRPGLPNYGYTF.

The rearrangement joins TRBV7-6 to TRBJ2-1; 9 bases line up with TRBD2. CDR1 is SGHVS and CDR2 is FNYEAQ in the germline V gene. Trimming cost V 3 bases and J 4 bases; bases outside gene matches: 7. This CDR3 region has 16 residues. The CDR3 reads CASSLEGLAVYNEQFF. In nucleotides, the CDR3 is TGTGCCAGCAGCTTGGAGGGACTAGCAGTTTACAATGAGCAGTTCTTC.

The chain carries TRBV19 and TRBJ1-4, with 12 bases lining up with TRBD1. CDR1 and CDR2 from the germline V gene are LNHDA and SQIVND (reference sequence). The V segment lost 6 bases and the J segment 2 bases; nucleotides outside the gene matches: 4. This CDR3 is built from 16 residues. The CDR3 is CASRPGQGATNEKLFF. CDR3 in DNA: TGTGCCAGTAGACCGGGACAGGGGGCCACTAATGAAAAACTGTTTTTT.

As DNA, the CDR3 is TGTGCCAGCAGCTTGGGTAGCGCAACAGATACGCAGTATTTT. This codes for CASSLGSATDTQYF. The V gene is TRBV5-6, the J gene TRBJ2-3; possibly TRBD2 for D (5 bases). In germline, CDR1 is SGHDT, CDR2 YYEEEE. Trimming stripped 0 bases from V and 3 bases from J, with 8 bases between. There are 14 residues in the CDR3.

This chain links TRBV10-1 with TRBJ2-2, with 8 bases aligning to TRBD1. This CDR3 has 15 residues. The junction had 5 bases not matched to a gene; V was cut back by 6 bases and J by 2 bases. Germline lookup yields CDR1 WNHNN and CDR2 SYGVQD (reference sequence). The CDR3 bases are TGCGCCAGCAGCCCTGGACAGGGAAACACCGGGGAGCTGTTTTTT. This codes for CASSPGQGNTGELFF.

This chain joins TRBV5-1 and TRBJ2-1; 11 nucleotides agree with TRBD2. CDR3 length: 17 residues. Germline assignment: CDR1 SGHRS and CDR2 YFSETQ. The V and J ends lost 3 bases and 9 bases, in that order; junction bases with no gene match: 14. The CDR3 is CASSSFPIAGGPGEQFF. Here the CDR3 DNA reads TGCGCCAGCAGCTCTTTCCCTATAGCGGGGGGGCCCGGTGAGCAGTTCTTC.

V and J are TRBV2 and TRBJ2-5; 9 positions agree with TRBD2. Judging by the DNA end, TRBJ2-7 fits better; the J call may be wrong. Germline lookup yields CDR1 SNHLY and CDR2 FYNNEI. This CDR3 contains 14 residues. The CDR3 region has the DNA TGTGCCAGCAGCATAGCGGGAGTCACCGACGAGCAGTACTTC. Protein: CASSIAGVTDEQYF.

Comments on this clone: Other DNA sequences in this sample translate to the same CDR3. The chain joins TRBV9 to TRBJ2-7; a weak D match, TRBD1 (5 bases). CDR1 is SGDLS and CDR2 is YYNGEE in the germline V gene. CDR3 length equals 15 residues. Trimming left V 2 bases short and J 0 bases short, with 12 bases between. CDR3 coding DNA: TGTGCCAGCAGCGTTGGGGCGGTGAGCTCCTACGAGCAGTACTTC. It encodes CASSVGAVSSYEQYF. Full variable domain (remainder filled in from reference TRBV9 and TRBJ2-7): DSGVTQTPKHLITATGQRVTLRCSPRSGDLSVYWYQQSLDQGLQFLIQYYNGEERAKGNILERFSAQQFPDLHSELNLSSLELGDSALYFCASSVGAVSSYEQYFGPGTRLTVT.